The entry below describes one TCR beta chain. Its antigen target is currently unknown. Base-call qualities are not available, and no considerably larger clone is one nucleotide away. The germline V gene gives CDR1 as MGHDK and CDR2 as SYGVNS. There are 12 amino acids in the CDR3, from cysteine to phenylalanine inclusive. The read is trimmed to its CDR3 DNA, 36 bases read in frame from base 1. V drops 8 bases and J drops 0 bases, leaving 7 bases in between. This entry is derived from a study of chemoradiotherapy in HPV16-positive cancers (dated by TCRdb to 2021 to 2024). Regarding the study in general: Functional T-cell assays on cells from a couple of HPV16-positive patients defined candidate HPV-specific T-cell clones and common TCR motifs. The study asked whether T-cell immunity against the HPV oncoproteins E6 and E7 changes during chemoradiotherapy and whether it affects survival. TCR repertoires from over 75 patients with HPV-related cancers were then used to track the candidate HPV-specific TCRs and motifs. Summary of the overall study and its limitations: Expansion of candidate HPV-specific clones and E7-related TCR motifs was observed in the tumor microenvironment during treatment, whereas no such expansion was observed for non-HPV-specific T cells. In HPV16-positive patients, expansion of HPV-responsive T cells during chemoradiotherapy was associated with improved recurrence-free survival. The functional definition of HPV-specific T cells was derived from only two HPV16-positive patients, and the survival association was reported for HPV16-positive patients.

Repertoires were sampled repeatedly over the course of chemoradiotherapy so that clonal expansion in the tumor microenvironment could be followed. Library prep was done by the immunoSEQ multiplex PCR assay. Sourced from immuneACCESS, this table was stored by TCRdb with only in-frame sequences that have V and J called. A share of the clones is absent; for the studies checked, an unresolved V gene accounts for under half, and the remainder has no known explanation. The sample has under 650 clones on record, around 77% of them singletons. The ten largest clones take up 28% of the sample. The chain links TRBV25-1 with TRBJ1-1, with the D gene not clear enough to name. The sample in question was tumor tissue, obtained from a patient who underwent chemoradiotherapy. The source of this sequence is a human donor with HPV-associated anogenital cancer. The CDR3 reads CASGGLNTEAFF. The DNA is as follows: TGTGCCAGCGGCGGGTTGAACACTGAAGCTTTCTTT. Where the CDR3 stops, the reference TRBV25-1 and TRBJ1-1 genes take over; the full variable domain is EADIYQTPRYLVIGTGKKITLECSQTMGHDKMYWYQQDPGMELHLIHYSYGVNSTEKGDLSSESTVSRIRTEHFPLTLESARPSHTSQYLCASGGLNTEAFFGQGTRLTVV.